This T cell receptor beta chain was recovered during a study of T-cell reconstitution after alpha-beta-depleted transplantation in children. Looked up from germline, CDR1 is SGHRS and CDR2 is YFSETQ. Losses at the gene ends were 5 bases for V and 5 bases for J; bases not matched to a gene: 13. The CDR3 runs 18 residues. This clonotype has just a few counts. Preparing the TCRbeta library involved the use of unique molecular identifiers. TCRdb passed the PCR reads through MiXCR, listing each CDR3 protein once. The sample contains 490,000 or so distinct CDR3 sequences, around 13% of which appear only once.

The TCR comes from a human donor who donated a stem cell graft to a child with combined immunodeficiency. Source: PBMCs from the stem cell graft donor, taken from the stem cell graft. The V gene is TRBV5-1, the J gene TRBJ2-5; TRBD2 matches 15 bases. CDR3 amino acids: CASRPGLAGGVALETQYF. The DNA of the CDR3 is TGCGCCAGCAGACCGGGACTAGCGGGGGGTGTCGCTCTGGAGACCCAGTACTTC.